This T cell receptor (beta chain) was sequenced in a study of prognosis after radiotherapy for stage I lung cancer. As for the study in general: Patients numbered about a dozen men and more than five women, aged about 53 to 84 with a median of around 76 years.

About this clonotype: Its antigen is still unknown.

Two-round multiplex PCR, the amplification method, yielded TCR beta CDR3 from genomic DNA. With primers specific to each TRBV and TRBJ gene, the first-round PCR was performed. TCRdb reprocessed the multiplex PCR reads via MiXCR and lists one record per CDR3 protein. The data show 15,000 to 20,000 distinct CDR3 sequences, about 50% seen once. This CDR3 has 14 residues. The J segment lost 7 bases and the V segment lost 4 bases, leaving 8 bases of the junction unmatched. From germline, CDR1 is MGHRA and CDR2 YSYEKL. Findings of the study overall: It was in patients who developed distant metastases that Shannon entropy after stereotactic body radiation therapy was lower.

The J gene is TRBJ1-1, the V gene TRBV4-1; 8 nucleotides align to TRBD1. The sample in question was PBMCs, obtained before or after stereotactic body radiation therapy (not recorded which). This sequence originates from a donor at least 50 years old with non-small cell lung cancer. CDR3 protein: CASSPGQGGSEAFF. CDR3 DNA: TGCGCCAGCAGCCCAGGACAGGGAGGAAGTGAAGCTTTCTTT.